This T cell receptor beta chain was identified during a study of identical twins (dated by TCRdb to between 2015 and 2016). Regarding the research as a whole: To test whether fetal clonotypes persist, this study deep-sequenced TCR alpha and beta repertoires from monozygotic twins, from unrelated adults of various ages, and from cord blood. To rule out contamination, the twin experiments were replicated at different times with different library preparation protocols. Findings and caveats that apply to the study as a whole: The excess sharing between twins in beta out-of-frame sequences was weaker because fewer shared sequences reduced the signal-to-noise ratio. In monozygotic twins, out-of-frame TCR alpha sharing was systematically underestimated by recombination models, although the models agreed with sharing between unrelated individuals. Compared with coincidental sharing between unrelated individuals, out-of-frame TCR alpha sequences shared between twins had an excess of sequences with low generation probability. Fewer insertions were carried by abundant cord blood beta clonotypes, a similar but weaker trend appeared in young adult naive repertoires, and no such trend appeared in memory repertoires. Because the same donors could not be followed over many years, the conclusions depended on cross-sectional statistical analysis. Invariant T cells such as MAIT and iNKT could partly confound zero-insertion analyses, though diverse VJ usage argued against this for most clonotypes.

Only healthy Caucasian donors were included. Three pairs of female monozygotic twins, all aged about 18 to 29 years, were included in the twin cohort. Positive isolation kits from Invitrogen were used to isolate the CD4+ and CD8+ T cell populations. Sequences MNHEY (CDR1) and SMNVEV (CDR2) are obtained from the germline V gene (reference sequence). A distance of 12 bases separates the germline ends of V and J, which lose 0 bases and 0 bases respectively. The CDR3 holds 18 amino acids from the cysteine to the phenylalanine. Only CDR3 DNA remains: 54 bases, in frame from the first base. Library prep was done by 5' RACE. Sequencing used an Illumina HiSeq 2000. Template switching introduced a universal primer binding site; the final cDNA contained a unique molecular identifier, enabling accurate counting of TCR cDNA molecules. Specific primers in the conserved constant-segment region were used to synthesize first-strand cDNA for the TCR alpha and beta chains. To control for contamination, each cDNA library was double barcoded with a SMART-Mk sample barcode plus Illumina barcodes. TruSeq adapter sequences and Illumina sample barcodes were added in two successive PCR steps. TCR alpha and beta cDNA libraries were sequenced on the Illumina HiSeq platform with custom primers. The authors' pipeline ran thus. Unique molecular identifiers were extracted from raw reads with MiGEC, and CDR3 positions were determined with MiXCR. Recombination models were inferred per individual with the repgenHMM and IGoR tools using an EM algorithm. Shared clonotypes were analyzed with the tcR package in R, and sharing was normalized by the product of cloneset sizes. To study raw recombination free of thymic and clonal selection effects, out-of-frame nonproductive sequences were analyzed. TCRdb reprocessed the public reads (quality trimming at Q25 with fastp, clone calling with MiXCR) and kept in-frame beta chains. Each entry is one CDR3 protein sequence, shown with its most common DNA and genes. The V and J calls, along with clone size, are taken from TCRdb and not from the paper's own processing. The sample table lists about 480,000 distinct CDR3 sequences, approximately 15% of them with a count of one. The top ten clonotypes cover around 0.52% of the sample.

On this clonotype itself: It has no known antigen specificity. No much larger clone exists at a distance of one base, and base qualities are not known.

In addition, the sample was reused for a study of yellow fever vaccine responses in identical twins. That second report states: The authors reported that the T cell response to vaccination in identical twins appeared partly convergent and partly personalized. In identical twins, the study followed T cell clones that responded to the vaccine with precision.

This chain is built from TRBV27 and TRBJ2-6; perhaps TRBD2 is the D gene, with 6 bases matching. Input material: CD4+ T cells sorted from blood. This sequence was found in a woman between 18 and 29 years old in good health. This receptor has the CDR3 CASSLSRRVSSGANVLTF. The DNA is as follows: TGTGCCAGCAGTTTATCTAGGAGGGTGAGCTCTGGGGCCAACGTCCTGACTTTC.